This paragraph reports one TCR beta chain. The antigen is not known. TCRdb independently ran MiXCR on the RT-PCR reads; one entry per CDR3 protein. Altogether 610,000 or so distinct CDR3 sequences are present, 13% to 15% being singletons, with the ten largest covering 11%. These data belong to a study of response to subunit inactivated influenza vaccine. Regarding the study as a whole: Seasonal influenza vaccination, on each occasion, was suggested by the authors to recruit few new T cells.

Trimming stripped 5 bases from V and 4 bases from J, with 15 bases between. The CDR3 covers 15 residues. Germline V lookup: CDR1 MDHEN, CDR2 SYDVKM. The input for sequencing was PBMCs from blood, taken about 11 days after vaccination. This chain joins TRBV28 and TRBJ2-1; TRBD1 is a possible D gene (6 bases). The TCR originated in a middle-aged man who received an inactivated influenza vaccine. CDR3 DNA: TGTGCCAGCAGTAACAGGGAGAAGAGGTACAATGAGCAGTTCTTC. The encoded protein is CASSNREKRYNEQFF.